A single sample gave rise to the 18 T cell receptor beta chains below, sequenced in a study of blood T cell repertoires in COVID-19. TCRdb keeps only in-frame clones here, not all; method: immunoSEQ multiplex PCR. This sample has fewer than 300,000 clones, with 84% found just once. The sequenced sample was peripheral blood. These receptors all come from a human donor with COVID-19, enrolled during active disease. The donor label of this sample is uncertain.

Only a few counts were recorded for this clone. This sample also contains other DNA sequences that code for the same CDR3. CDR3 protein: CASSLSGPPDTQYF. CDR3 coding DNA: TGCGCCAGCAGCTTGAGCGGGCCCCCAGATACGCAGTATTTT. The J gene is TRBJ2-3, the V gene TRBV5-1; weak D call: TRBD2 (6 bases). The CDR3 runs to 14 residues. Trimming left V 1 base short and J 4 bases short, with 10 bases between. Germline CDR1 SGHRS, CDR2 YFSETQ.

The J gene is TRBJ2-7, the V gene TRBV11-1; 10 nucleotides line up with TRBD1. CDR3 size: 15 residues. Germline-derived CDR1 and CDR2 are SGHAT and FQDESV (reference sequence). V lost 3 bases to trimming and J lost 1 base; unmatched junction nucleotides: 3. The CDR3 loop is CASSFPGQGSYEQYF. CDR3 nucleotides: TGTGCCAGCAGCTTCCCGGGACAGGGGTCCTACGAGCAGTACTTC.

This clone was counted once. At one boundary the junction diverges from the germline segment, which might be a read error. The chain links TRBV18 to TRBJ2-2; 7 bases line up with TRBD1. The V gene's germline CDR1 is KGHSH and CDR2 LQKENI. The CDR3 spans 16 residues. The CDR3 region has the DNA TGTGCCAGCTCACCACGGGCACAGGGGAACGCCGGGGAGCTGTTTTTT. As protein: CASSPRAQGNAGELFF. Supplemented by reference TRBV18 and TRBJ2-2, the full variable domain reads NAGVMQNPRHLVRRRGQEARLRCSPMKGHSHVYWYRQLPEEGLKFMVYLQKENIIDESGMPKERFSAEFPKEGPSILRIQQVVRGDSAAYFCASSPRAQGNAGELFFGEGSRLTVL.

The V and J genes are TRBV30 and TRBJ2-1, with no clear D. Germline CDR1 GTSNPN, CDR2 SVGIG (reference sequence). This CDR3 spans 12 amino acids. V was cut by 1 base and J by 4 bases, with 5 bases left in between. The CDR3 sequence: CAWSGLYNEQFF. The CDR3 bases are TGTGCCTGGAGTGGACTTTACAATGAGCAGTTCTTC.

The V and J genes are TRBV28 and TRBJ2-1, with unresolved D. Germline CDR1 and CDR2: MDHEN and SYDVKM. Trimming pared 8 bases from V and 1 base from J, leaving 18 bases between. The CDR3 is 16 residues long. DNA for the CDR3: TGTGCCAGCGGCTCCGTCCTTCCTTTATCCTACAATGAGCAGTTCTTC. Translation gives CASGSVLPLSYNEQFF.

The table lists this clone with a few counts. The chain joins TRBV6-5 to TRBJ1-1; 7 bases align to TRBD1. Germline CDR1 reads MNHEY; CDR2 reads SVGAGI. The CDR3 has 15 residues. V trimming: 4 bases; J trimming: 2 bases; junction bases outside the gene matches: 7. CDR3 amino acids: CASSLVEGANTEAFF. Here the CDR3 DNA reads TGTGCCAGCAGTTTAGTCGAGGGGGCCAACACTGAAGCTTTCTTT.

This clone was picked up a small number of times. CDR3: CASRPGGQSYNSPLHF. The CDR3, as DNA: TGTGCCAGCAGACCCGGGGGGCAGTCCTATAATTCACCCCTCCACTTT. The chain combines TRBV3-1 (or the pseudogene TRBV3-2) with TRBJ1-6; TRBD1 is a possible D gene (6 bases). Trimming cost V 6 bases and J 1 base, with 13 bases left between them. CDR1 is LGHDT, CDR2 YNNKEL, per germline (reference sequence). The CDR3 has 16 amino acids.

The count of this clone is one. This rearrangement joins TRBV6-1 to TRBJ2-7, with a weak D call TRBD1 (5 bases). This CDR3 spans 13 amino acids. With 2 bases removed from V and 3 bases from J, the gap between germline ends came to 8 bases. The germline V gene has CDR1 MNHNS and CDR2 SASEGT. Here the CDR3 DNA reads TGTGCCAGCAGTGAACCAGGGAACTACGAGCAGTACTTC. It is translated as CASSEPGNYEQYF.

The rearrangement joins TRBV30 to TRBJ2-2; the D gene is possibly TRBD2 (5 bases). The germline V gene encodes CDR1 GTSNPN and CDR2 SVGIG (reference sequence). Between the trimmed V and J ends, which lost 2 bases and 5 bases, there was a span of 9 bases. The CDR3 loop spans 13 amino acids. The CDR3: CAWSLARTGELFF. The CDR3 coding sequence is TGTGCCTGGAGTCTAGCTCGGACCGGGGAGCTGTTTTTT. The whole variable domain, remainder taken from reference TRBV30 and TRBJ2-2, is SQTIHQWPATLVQPVGSPLSLECTVEGTSNPNLYWYRQAAGRGLQLLFYSVGIGQISSEVPQNLSASRPQDRQFILSSKKLLLSDSGFYLCAWSLARTGELFFGEGSRLTVL.

The chain links TRBV6-6 to TRBJ1-5; 7 bases line up with TRBD1. CDR1 and CDR2 (germline): MNHNY, SVGAGI (reference sequence). The CDR3 totals 13 residues. Germline trimming cut 10 bases from V and 4 bases from J; bases unmatched to any gene: 7. Here the CDR3 reads CATGGQYNQPQHF. The CDR3 nucleotides read TGTGCCACCGGGGGACAGTATAATCAGCCCCAGCATTTT.

As concerns this clone: The junction shows a germline mismatch at one end, possibly a read error. This chain links TRBV7-7 with TRBJ2-1; 9 bases are a match to TRBD2. This CDR3 spans 15 amino acids. The germline V gene has CDR1 SSHAT and CDR2 FNYEAQ (reference sequence). In nucleotides, the CDR3 is TGTGCTAGCAGCTTAGAAAGCGGGAGGTGGGATGAGCAGTTCTTC. Protein sequence: CASSLESGRWDEQFF.

The V gene is TRBV6-5, the J gene TRBJ2-1; a weak D match, TRBD1 (5 bases). V shed 8 bases and J shed 9 bases, with 14 bases lying between them. This CDR3 region has 12 residues. In germline, CDR1 is MNHEY, CDR2 SVGAGI. The CDR3 sequence: CASGETTGEQFF. CDR3 DNA: TGTGCCAGCGGGGAAACCACAGGTGAGCAGTTCTTC.

The chain uses TRBV5-4 and TRBJ2-1, with 8 bases lining up with TRBD2. The V segment lost 2 bases and the J segment 3 bases; nucleotides outside the gene matches: 10. CDR1 and CDR2 from the germline V gene are SGHNT and YYREEE (reference sequence). The CDR3 length is 17 residues. The CDR3 nucleotides read TGTGCCAGCAGCTTTTCGGGGGGGACCGCTAACTACAATGAGCAGTTCTTC. Translation gives CASSFSGGTANYNEQFF.

The gene calls are TRBV30 and TRBJ2-3; either TRBD1 or TRBD2 may fit D (7 bases each). The CDR3 extends over 13 amino acids. V was shortened by 5 bases and J by 4 bases, with 13 bases between the two germline ends. Germline loops: CDR1 GTSNPN, CDR2 SVGIG (reference sequence). Written as DNA, the CDR3 is TGTGCCTGGGGGGAGGGGGCCTCAGATACGCAGTATTTT. It encodes CAWGEGASDTQYF.

The chain uses TRBV30 and TRBJ2-6; TRBD2 agrees at 7 bases. V lost 0 bases to trimming and J lost 2 bases; unmatched junction nucleotides: 4. Germline CDR1 is GTSNPN and CDR2 is SVGIG (reference sequence). The CDR3 has 16 amino acids. In DNA form, the CDR3 reads TGTGCCTGGAGTGTATGGCGGGGGACTGGGGCCAACGTCCTGACTTTC. Translation: CAWSVWRGTGANVLTF.

This clone was seen a handful of times. J is TRBJ2-1 and V is TRBV19; no definite D call. The CDR3 extends over 12 amino acids. V was clipped by 3 bases and J by 7 bases, with 7 bases between them. The germline gives CDR1 LNHDA, CDR2 SQIVND (reference sequence). CDR3 in amino acids: CASSIWRNEQFF. As DNA, the CDR3 is TGTGCCAGTAGTATTTGGAGAAATGAGCAGTTCTTC.

The chain recombines TRBV7-9 with TRBJ1-2; 9 positions match TRBD1. Germline CDR1 SEHNR, CDR2 FQNEAQ (reference sequence). After removal of 1 base from V and 7 bases from J, the junction contained 7 bases not matched to a gene. The CDR3 sequence is 15 residues long. The chain's CDR3 is CASSLGMGQGSGYTF. As DNA, the CDR3 is TGTGCCAGCAGCTTAGGAATGGGACAGGGATCTGGCTACACCTTC.

This chain uses TRBV3-1 (or the pseudogene TRBV3-2) with TRBJ2-1; 10 nucleotides match TRBD2. Germline V gene data show CDR1 as LGHDT and CDR2 as YNNKEL (reference sequence). This CDR3 has 18 amino acids. J gave up 7 bases and V 3 bases, and 15 bases lay outside the gene matches. CDR3: CASSHCTAGGPILNEQFF. Here the CDR3 DNA reads TGTGCCAGCAGCCATTGTACAGCGGGAGGGCCGATTTTAAATGAGCAGTTCTTC.